This TCR beta chain was documented in a study of T cells in localized non-small cell lung cancer. Findings of the study overall: A denser population of T cells in blood accompanied longer overall survival.

This table comes from immunoSEQ multiplex PCR, and its TCRdb copy is limited to in-frame clones, with some not included. Of over 35,000 clones in the sample, 65% to 90% were seen once. This clone has a handful of counts. Its antigen is unknown. The ends lost 1 base at V and 0 bases at J; junction bases unmatched: 16. Germline CDR1 and CDR2: GTSNPN and SVGIG (reference sequence). This CDR3 spans 20 amino acids. The sequences come from peripheral blood mononuclear cells, collected before any cancer treatment. This sequence joins TRBV30 and TRBJ1-3; TRBD1 matches at 9 bases. This receptor was obtained from a male donor at least 60 years old with stage II lung adenocarcinoma. The CDR3 bases are TGTGCCTGGAGTGGTGGACAAGGACAGGGGACTAGCTTCTCTGGAAACACCATATATTTT. Translating gives CAWSGGQGQGTSFSGNTIYF.